This T cell receptor (beta chain) appears in the sequencing data of a study of cytomegalovirus exposure and HLA in healthy donors. Study at large: Of a few hundred genotyped donors, roughly 86% clustered with self-reported Caucasian donors. General study findings and limits: Across donors, presence/absence analyses took sequencing depth to be roughly uniform. A later analysis showed that HLA-associated TCR beta chains had undergone more clonal expansion than equally common others. Generally TCR sequences proved uncommon, though certain public TCRs appeared in numerous donors.

About this clone itself: Its specificity is not known.

This CDR3 has 14 amino acids. V shed 2 bases and J shed 6 bases, with 11 bases lying between them. Per germline, CDR1 SGHRS and CDR2 YFSETQ. It was with 60 Vbeta and 13 Jbeta primers that the PCR ran. The repertoire was sequenced with immunoSEQ multiplex PCR; TCRdb's copy has only in-frame clones and lacks some. Among roughly 110,000 clones listed, more than 65% were seen once. This sequence joins TRBV5-1 and TRBJ1-4; D unclear. The sample comprised PBMCs. The TCR was taken from a woman aged 25 to 45 in good health and CMV-seronegative. The CDR3 protein is CASSFDAGDEKLFF. DNA of the CDR3: TGCGCCAGCAGCTTCGACGCGGGAGATGAAAAACTGTTTTTT.